The 12 T cell receptor beta chains reported below all come from one sample, sequenced in a study of control samples from healthy donors and cancer patients. Assay used: immunoSEQ multiplex PCR; TCRdb lists only in-frame clones, some missing. The data show 110,000 or so clones, about nine tenths seen once. Material for sequencing was blood. The receptors were gathered from a human donor in good health. The donor label of this sample is uncertain.

The chain links TRBV18 to TRBJ2-5, with 12 bases lining up with TRBD2. The CDR3 runs 19 residues. Trimming removed 3 bases from V and 4 bases from J; junction bases left unmatched: 15. Germline V lookup: CDR1 KGHSH, CDR2 LQKENI. CDR3 bases: TGTGCCAGCTCACCGACTGCCGGGACTAGCGGGTCCCGGTCAGAGACCCAGTACTTC. Translated, it gives CASSPTAGTSGSRSETQYF.

The chain links TRBV2 to TRBJ1-2, with unresolved D. CDR1 SNHLY and CDR2 FYNNEI come from the germline V gene. The CDR3 loop spans 14 amino acids. Trimming shortened V by 3 bases and J by 0 bases, and 8 bases separated the two germline ends. CDR3 amino acids: CASSDSRANYGYTF. The CDR3 DNA is TGTGCCAGCAGTGACAGCCGAGCTAACTATGGCTACACCTTC.

This chain links TRBV5-5 with TRBJ1-1, with no clear D. In germline, CDR1 is SGHKS, CDR2 YYEKEE (reference sequence). The CDR3 runs to 14 residues. Trimming took off 0 bases at V and 1 base at J, with 7 bases between the two ends. CDR3 region: CASSLERQNTEAFF. As DNA, the CDR3 is TGTGCCAGCAGCTTGGAGCGACAGAACACTGAAGCTTTCTTT.

The V call is TRBV2, the J call TRBJ1-6, with D unresolved. This CDR3 is built from 13 residues. V shed 6 bases and J shed 9 bases, with 12 bases lying between them. Per the germline V gene, CDR1 is SNHLY and CDR2 is FYNNEI. The CDR3 DNA sequence: TGTGCCAGCAGAGAGGGTGGTGGTTCACCCCTCCACTTT. This sequence encodes CASREGGGSPLHF.

This chain connects TRBV10-2 to TRBJ2-7; 7 bases match TRBD1. V dropped 4 bases and J dropped 8; count of bases not matched to a gene: 8. Germline V gene sequence: CDR1 WSHSY, CDR2 SAAADI. There are 13 residues in the CDR3. The CDR3 nucleotides read TGCGCCAGCAGTGGGGCCACAGGGGTGAAGCAGTACTTC. Its protein is CASSGATGVKQYF.

The V call is TRBV25-1, the J call TRBJ1-5, with D unclear. The V and J ends lost 6 bases and 7 bases respectively, with 7 bases between them. The germline CDR1 and CDR2 sequences are MGHDK and SYGVNS. The CDR3 runs to 11 residues. CDR3 DNA: TGTGCCAGCAGCTCGAGGCAGCCCCAGCATTTT. Translating it yields CASSSRQPQHF.

This chain joins TRBV30 and TRBJ2-2, with D possibly being TRBD1 or TRBD2 (5 bases each). The CDR3 runs 12 residues. Trimming removed 3 bases at V and 7 bases at J, with 9 bases between. From germline, CDR1 is GTSNPN and CDR2 SVGIG (reference sequence). This chain's CDR3 is CAWRWGSGELFF. CDR3 sequence (DNA): TGTGCCTGGAGGTGGGGGAGCGGGGAGCTGTTTTTT.

The J gene is TRBJ1-2, the V gene TRBV24-1, with unresolved D. Germline values: CDR1 KGHDR, CDR2 SFDVKD. Trimming removed 4 bases from V and 3 bases from J, with 5 bases in between. This CDR3 has 12 residues. The DNA for the CDR3 is TGTGCCACCAGTGAAGGGTACTATGGCTACACCTTC. Translated: CATSEGYYGYTF.

In DNA, the CDR3 is TGTGCCAGCAGCCAATCCGGACAGCTTAACACTGAAGCTTTCTTT. Translated, it gives CASSQSGQLNTEAFF. The rearrangement uses TRBV4-2 and TRBJ1-1, with D possibly TRBD1 on 6 matching bases. Germline-derived CDR1 and CDR2 are LGHNA and YNFKEQ. This CDR3 comprises 15 residues. The germline V and J ends were trimmed by 2 bases and 2 bases, with 12 bases remaining between them.

The chain joins TRBV2 to TRBJ2-7, with D uncertain. Trimming pared 4 bases from V and 0 bases from J, leaving 10 bases between. This CDR3 spans 14 amino acids. Germline V lookup: CDR1 SNHLY, CDR2 FYNNEI. CDR3 sequence: CASSGQAVSYEQYF. CDR3 in DNA: TGTGCCAGCAGTGGGCAGGCCGTCTCCTACGAGCAGTACTTC.

V is TRBV7-9 and J is TRBJ2-3; D possibly corresponds to TRBD1 (5 bases). This CDR3 contains 16 residues. Germline CDR1 SEHNR, CDR2 FQNEAQ (reference sequence). Trimming left V 4 bases short and J 2 bases short, with 16 bases between. The CDR3 sequence: CASSSRVAGPTDTQYF. Written as DNA, the CDR3 is TGTGCCAGCAGCTCTCGTGTCGCAGGGCCCACAGATACGCAGTATTTT.

The J gene is TRBJ1-3, the V gene TRBV6-1; no clear D. The V and J ends lost 2 bases and 0 bases respectively, with 11 bases between them. CDR3 size: 16 residues. The germline CDR1 and CDR2 sequences are MNHNS and SASEGT. Here the CDR3 reads CASSELDGVSGNTIYF. For the CDR3, the DNA is TGTGCCAGCAGTGAATTGGACGGGGTCTCTGGAAACACCATATATTTT.